What follows are 7 T cell receptor beta chains derived from one specimen sequenced in a study of blood T cell repertoires in COVID-19. The table came from immunoSEQ multiplex PCR; TCRdb's copy has only in-frame clones and leaves some out. Of approximately 54,000 clones detected, roughly four fifths appear once; the ten largest clones hold around 5.3%. The sample comprised peripheral blood. Source of these receptors: a woman aged 55-70 years with acute or convalescent COVID-19.

The rearrangement joins TRBV2 to TRBJ2-1, with 12 bases that match TRBD2. CDR1 is SNHLY, CDR2 FYNNEI, per germline. V gave up 7 bases and J gave up 3 bases; unmatched junction bases: 16. The CDR3 covers 19 residues. This CDR3 reads CASTLTSGSRHLIYNEQFF. The CDR3 bases are TGTGCCAGCACCCTGACTAGCGGGAGTCGCCATTTGATCTACAATGAGCAGTTCTTC.

The CDR3 nucleotides read TGCGCCAGCAGCTTCCGGACTAGCGGGATCGGTAATGAGCAGTTCTTC. This translates into CASSFRTSGIGNEQFF. This chain links TRBV5-1 with TRBJ2-1, with 12 bases fitting TRBD2. This CDR3 spans 16 amino acids. V shed 2 bases and J 7 bases; nucleotides not matched to a gene: 7. CDR1 is SGHRS, CDR2 YFSETQ, per germline.

This clone has only a few counts. V and J are TRBV20-1 and TRBJ2-2, with D possibly TRBD1 on 5 matching bases. Germline V gene data show CDR1 as DFQATT and CDR2 as SNEGSKA (reference sequence). Trimming removed 7 bases from V and 8 bases from J, with 11 bases in between. This CDR3 region has 11 residues. The CDR3: CSVRVIGELFF. As DNA, the CDR3 is TGCAGTGTCAGGGTCATTGGGGAGCTGTTTTTT.

V is TRBV28 and J is TRBJ2-7; 9 nucleotides line up with TRBD2. The V and J ends lost 4 bases and 0 bases, in that order; junction bases with no gene match: 16. The V gene's germline CDR1 is MDHEN and CDR2 SYDVKM. The CDR3 length is 19 residues. The CDR3 loop is CASSSHGLAGAENSYEQYF. DNA for the CDR3: TGTGCCAGCAGTTCCCACGGGTTAGCGGGGGCCGAAAACTCCTACGAGCAGTACTTC.

A few counts support this clone. CDR3 nucleotide sequence: TGTGCCAGCAGCCATACGACAACCTCTGGAAACACCATATATTTT. It yields the protein CASSHTTTSGNTIYF. The rearrangement joins TRBV4-2 to TRBJ1-3; no definite D call. This CDR3 spans 15 amino acids. Germline assignment: CDR1 LGHNA and CDR2 YNFKEQ. Deletions cut 3 bases from V and 0 bases from J, with 9 bases between.

This clone was found a few times. The chain has TRBV19 and TRBJ2-2; TRBD2 matches 8 bases. Unmatched junction bases numbered 4, after V lost 3 bases and J lost 4 bases. Germline assignment: CDR1 LNHDA and CDR2 SQIVND (reference sequence). This CDR3 region has 15 residues. CDR3 region: CASSIGGGITGELFF. CDR3 nucleotides: TGTGCCAGTAGTATCGGCGGGGGGATCACCGGGGAGCTGTTTTTT.

This clone was counted ten times or more. An end of the junction does not agree with germline; a read error may underlie this. The rearrangement links TRBV11-2 to TRBJ2-7, with D uncertain. The CDR3 spans 10 residues. The germline gives CDR1 SGHAT, CDR2 FQNNGV. The CDR3 reads CASSLTFVYF. The CDR3 DNA is TGTGCCAGCAGCTTAACGTTTGTCTATTTC.